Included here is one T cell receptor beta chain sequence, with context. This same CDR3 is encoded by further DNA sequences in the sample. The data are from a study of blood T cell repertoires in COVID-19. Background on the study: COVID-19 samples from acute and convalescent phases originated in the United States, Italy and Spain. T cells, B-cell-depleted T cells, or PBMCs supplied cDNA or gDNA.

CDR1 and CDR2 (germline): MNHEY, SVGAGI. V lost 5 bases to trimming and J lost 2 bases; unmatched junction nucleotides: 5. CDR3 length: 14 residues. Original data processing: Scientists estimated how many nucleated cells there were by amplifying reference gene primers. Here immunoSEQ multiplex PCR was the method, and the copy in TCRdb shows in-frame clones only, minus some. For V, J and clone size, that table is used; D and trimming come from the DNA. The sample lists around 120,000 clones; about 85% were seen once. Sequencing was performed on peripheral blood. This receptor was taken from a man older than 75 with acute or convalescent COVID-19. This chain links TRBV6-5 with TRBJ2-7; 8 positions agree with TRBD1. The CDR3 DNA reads TGTGCCAGCAGTCGACAGGGGTCTACCTACGAGCAGTACTTC. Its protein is CASSRQGSTYEQYF.